This TCR beta chain came from a study of T cells in Graves' hyperthyroidism and ophthalmopathy. Study-level results: Ophthalmopathy cases were set apart from stable hyperthyroidism by a 13 V-J model. Researchers found most expanded thyroid clonotypes above 0.001 in blood as well.

Concerning this clonotype itself: The target antigen is unknown.

The CDR3 loop spans 12 amino acids. The V gene's germline CDR1 is SQVTM and CDR2 ANQGSEA. Stable Graves' hyperthyroidism denoted no ophthalmopathy progression over 18 months. Amplified regions were TCR beta CDR3 sequences from RNA transcripts. RT-PCR in the first round (using the HTBI primer set) targeted the TCR CDR3. TCRdb re-analysed the multiplex PCR reads in MiXCR, keeping a single row per CDR3 protein. The sample includes approximately 560,000 distinct CDR3 sequences, about 15% of them seen just once. This TCR was sampled from a woman in her thirties with Graves' hyperthyroidism. This sequence joins TRBV29-1 and TRBJ2-1, with no clear D. The source material was blood. The CDR3 DNA reads TGCATAGTGGAGTACGATTACGATGAGCAGTTCTTC. Its translation: CIVEYDYDEQFF.